This T cell receptor beta chain was recorded in a study of technical replicates of blood from a handful of donors. Sequenced by immunoSEQ multiplex PCR; TCRdb stores in-frame clones only, minus some. The sample has about 66,000 clones; 88% are singletons. The CDR3 spans 18 residues. The germline V gene encodes CDR1 SEHNR and CDR2 FQNEAQ (reference sequence). The V end was cut by 2 bases, the J end by 4 bases, with 23 bases between. Sequenced: PBMCs. This chain connects TRBV7-9 to TRBJ2-5, with TRBD2 as a possible D gene (5 bases). This clonotype originated in a human donor in good health. Some clones in this sample may be carry-over from other donors' samples. CDR3: CASSLLDDAQEGRETQYF. The CDR3 DNA sequence: TGTGCCAGCAGCTTATTAGACGACGCGCAGGAAGGGAGAGAGACCCAGTACTTC.